These T cell receptor beta chains were read from a single sample in a study of T cell changes during pregnancy in multiple sclerosis. Libraries were prepared by immunoSEQ multiplex PCR; TCRdb keeps only in-frame clonotypes and omits some of them. The data contain 60,000 to 65,000 clones, around 92% of them singletons. The sample in question was peripheral blood, obtained in the first trimester of pregnancy. These TCRs come from a female donor with multiple sclerosis, enrolled in a pregnancy study. The CDR3 runs from the conserved cysteine through the conserved F or W. The D gene is left open where the match is weak. Size is omitted from some rows. Given values are once, few, many or a class for expanded clones.

- TRBJ2-3 TRBV9 TRBD1 TGTGCCAGCAGCGTCACCGGGACAGGGGCGGAAGATACGCAGTATTTT CASSVTGTGAEDTQYF
- TRBJ2-1 TRBV28 - TGTGCCAGCACCACGGGTCGGTTATCCTACAATGAGCAGTTCTTC CASTTGRLSYNEQFF
few TRBJ1-5 TRBV4-1 - TGCGCCAGCAGCCAAGCTCTTCATCAGCCCCAGCATTTT CASSQALHQPQHF
few TRBJ1-1 TRBV5-4 - TGTGCCAGCACCCTGACCCCCGGCTTGACTAACACTGAAGCTTTCTTT CASTLTPGLTNTEAFF
- TRBJ2-1 TRBV19 TRBD2 TGTGCCAGTAGTGACGAGGGACTAGCGGGCGAGCAGTTCTTC CASSDEGLAGEQFF
- TRBJ2-7 TRBV13 - TGTGCCAGCAGCTCCATCGGCCAGGGGAGGGCCTACGAGCAGTACTTC CASSSIGQGRAYEQYF
- TRBJ2-1 TRBV9 - TGTGCCAGCAGCGTAACCCCGGGGTTCTACAATGAGCAGTTCTTC CASSVTPGFYNEQFF
- TRBJ2-5 TRBV6-6 TRBD1 TGTGCCAGCAGATTCGACAGGGGGCAAGAGACCCAGTACTTC CASRFDRGQETQYF
- TRBJ1-1 TRBV21-1 - TGTGCCAGCACCATAGGGGGCCAGAACACTGAAGCTTTCTTT CASTIGGQNTEAFF
- TRBJ2-3 TRBV29-1 - TGCAGCGCCGGGGGGGGACAGTCTGCCGCGCCAGATACGCAGTATTTT CSAGGGQSAAPDTQYF
- TRBJ2-2 TRBV9 - TGTGCCAGCAGCGTACAGGCTTTTGTCGGGGAGCTGTTTTTT CASSVQAFVGELFF
- TRBJ1-1 TRBV30 - TGTGCCTGGAGCCGCGCTGTCGAAGCTTTCTTT CAWSRAVEAFF
- TRBJ2-7 TRBV5-4 - TGTGCCAGCAGCTTGGTAAAGATACAGGGTCAGGACTACGAGCAGTACTTC CASSLVKIQGQDYEQYF
few TRBJ1-3 TRBV18 TRBD1 TGTGCCAGCTCCCCGAGCCTTTCGGGACAGGGAGGAGGAAACACCATATATTTT CASSPSLSGQGGGNTIYF
- TRBJ1-1 TRBV30 - TGTGCCTGGAGCCTAGGCCCTAACAGGGTGGAAGCTTTCTTT CAWSLGPNRVEAFF
- TRBJ2-7 TRBV6-5 TRBD2 TGTGCCAGCAACCTAGCGGGAGCCTACGAGCAGTACTTC CASNLAGAYEQYF
- TRBJ2-7 TRBV28 TRBD2 TGTGCCAGCAGTCCCCCACTAGCGGGAGCGTCGTACGAGCAGTACTTC CASSPPLAGASYEQYF
once TRBJ2-1 TRBV19 TRBD2 TGTGCCAGTAGTTCCCATAGCGGGAGTCCGACGATTTATTACAATGAGCAGTTCTTC CASSSHSGSPTIYYNEQFF
- TRBJ2-7 TRBV27 TRBD2 TGTGCCAGCAGCTTGGTCTCTAGCGGGAGTGGGTACGAGCAGTACTTC CASSLVSSGSGYEQYF
- TRBJ2-3 TRBV7-6 TRBD2 TGTGCCAGCAGCTTAATAGCGGGAGGGGCAGATACGCAGTATTTT CASSLIAGGADTQYF
few TRBJ2-3 TRBV7-2 - TGTGCCAGCAGCTTAGGGACTAGCACAGATACGCAGTATTTT CASSLGTSTDTQYF
- TRBJ2-7 TRBV7-2 - TGTGCCAGCAGCCTACAGGGCTACGAGCAGTACTTC CASSLQGYEQYF
- TRBJ2-7 TRBV28 TRBD1 TGTGCCAGCAGAGCGACCGGGACAGGGTTCCACGAGCAGTACTTC CASRATGTGFHEQYF
few TRBJ2-1 TRBV29-1 - TGCAGCGTTCGGTCCCCCCTATTCGGGCAGTTCTTC CSVRSPLFGQFF
- TRBJ2-2 TRBV14 - TGTGCCAGCAGCCAAGATTTAATCCGAGCCCGGGGCGGGGAGCTGTTTTTT CASSQDLIRARGGELFF
- TRBJ2-7 TRBV11-3 - TGTGCCAGCAGTTCGAGCGAAGAGCAGTACTTC CASSSSEEQYF
- TRBJ2-7 TRBV4-3 TRBD2 TGCGCCAGCAGCCAAGTGATGGGACTAGCGGGAGGGGCCTCCTACGAGCAGTACTTC CASSQVMGLAGGASYEQYF
- TRBJ2-7 TRBV13 TRBD2 TGTGCCAGCAGCCCTGGGACTAGCGGCCCCTACGAGCAGTACTTC CASSPGTSGPYEQYF
- TRBJ2-7 TRBV6-5 TRBD1 TGTGCCAGCAGTTACTCCCATTACAGGGGAGCCGAGCAGTACTTC CASSYSHYRGAEQYF
- TRBJ2-5 TRBV5-1 TRBD2 TGCGCCAGCAGCTTGGTCCTGCTAGCGGGAGACCGGAAGAGGGAGACCCAGTACTTC CASSLVLLAGDRKRETQYF
- TRBJ2-6 TRBV5-4 - TGTGCCAGCAGCTTCGAAGGGGCGGGAGGGGCCAACGTCCTGACTTTC CASSFEGAGGANVLTF
- TRBJ1-2 TRBV7-2 TRBD1 TGTGCCAGCAGCTTAGGACAGGGGGCCCGTGGCTACACCTTC CASSLGQGARGYTF
- TRBJ2-7 TRBV9 - TGTGCCAGCAGCGTAGGGAGCGCTGCCTACGAGCAGTACTTC CASSVGSAAYEQYF
- TRBJ2-1 TRBV5-4 TRBD2 TGTGCCAGCAGCTTGGCTAGCGGAGACAATGAGCAGTTCTTC CASSLASGDNEQFF
- TRBJ1-2 TRBV7-2 - TGTGCCAGCAGCTTCACAAGTATCGATAACTATGGCTACACCTTC CASSFTSIDNYGYTF
- TRBJ2-7 TRBV28 TRBD2 TGTGCCAGCACACAAGACAGTCCAGCGGGGACCTACGAGCAGTACTTC CASTQDSPAGTYEQYF
- TRBJ1-2 TRBV7-9 TRBD1 TGTGCCAGCAGCTCGACCGGGACAGGGGAGGCGGCTGGCTACACCTTC CASSSTGTGEAAGYTF
- TRBJ1-1 TRBV10-3 - TGTGCCATCAGTGAGTCGAAAGAGTACACTGAAGCTTTCTTT CAISESKEYTEAFF
- TRBJ2-7 TRBV7-9 TRBD2 TGTGCCAGCAGCACAGGACTAGCGGGAGGGTCCATCTCCTACGAGCAGTACTTC CASSTGLAGGSISYEQYF
- TRBJ2-7 TRBV4-1 TRBD2 TGCGCCAGCAGCGAAACTAGCGGGAGTCAGTACGAGCAGTACTTC CASSETSGSQYEQYF
- TRBJ2-1 TRBV5-1 - TGCGCCAGCAGCAGGACTTTGGATGAGCAGTTCTTC CASSRTLDEQFF
- TRBJ2-1 TRBV5-1 TRBD2 TGCGCCAGCAAGAGCGTTCCTAGCGGTTCCTACAATGAGCAGTTCTTC CASKSVPSGSYNEQFF
once TRBJ2-7 TRBV9 - TGTGCCAGCAGCCAACGTGGGGCGGACTCCTACGAGCAGTACTTC CASSQRGADSYEQYF
- TRBJ2-3 TRBV4-2 TRBD2 TGTGCCAGCAGCCAAGATGTAGGGCGGGAGTTGGCAGATACGCAGTATTTT CASSQDVGRELADTQYF
- TRBJ2-5 TRBV5-4 TRBD2 TGTGCCAGCAGCTTGGGTGCGAGCGGGAGGGCCAAGAGGACCCAGTACTTC CASSLGASGRAKRTQYF
- TRBJ2-4 TRBV7-2 - TGTGCCAGCAGCTTAGGAGCTGCCAAAAACATTCAGTACTTC CASSLGAAKNIQYF
few TRBJ1-3 TRBV6-5 - TGTGCCAGCAGCCCCAGGGGTCTGGGAGGAAACACCATATATTTT CASSPRGLGGNTIYF